The 9 T cell receptor beta chains below were found in one sample sequenced in a study of PD-L1 blockade in urothelial cancer. The time point: pretreatment peripheral blood. Here immunoSEQ multiplex PCR was the method, and the copy in TCRdb shows in-frame clones only, minus some. The data hold 87,000 or so clones, with 84% observed a single time. Here the sequenced sample was PBMCs, taken around atezolizumab (anti-PD-L1) treatment. The source is a man aged 60 to 75 with urothelial cancer.

V gene TRBV10-1 combines with J gene TRBJ2-4; 8 bases map to TRBD1. The J segment lost 3 bases and the V segment lost 10 bases, leaving 17 bases of the junction unmatched. The CDR3 has 17 residues. Germline lookup yields CDR1 WNHNN and CDR2 SYGVQD (reference sequence). In DNA form, the CDR3 reads TGCGCCACCCCCCTCCGGACAGGGAGGTTAGGCAAAAACATTCAGTACTTC. This translates into CATPLRTGRLGKNIQYF.

The rearrangement links TRBV13 to TRBJ2-1; a possible D gene is TRBD2 (5 bases). This CDR3 contains 12 residues. V was shortened by 1 base and J by 14 bases, with 12 bases between the two germline ends. Germline assignment: CDR1 PRHDT and CDR2 FYEKMQ (reference sequence). The CDR3 here is CASSLAGLSKFF. Here the CDR3 DNA reads TGTGCCAGCAGCTTAGCGGGGTTAAGTAAGTTCTTC. Filled out from reference TRBV13 and TRBJ2-1, the complete variable domain reads AAGVIQSPRHLIKEKRETATLKCYPIPRHDTVYWYQQGPGQDPQFLISFYEKMQSDKGSIPDRFSAQQFSDYHSELNMSSLELGDSALYFCASSLAGLSKFFGPGTRLTVL.

This clone has a handful of counts. The chain employs TRBV30 and TRBJ2-6; 7 bases match TRBD1. V lost 5 bases to trimming and J lost 8 bases; unmatched junction nucleotides: 3. CDR3 size: 12 residues. The germline V gene has CDR1 GTSNPN and CDR2 SVGIG (reference sequence). For the CDR3, the DNA is TGTGCCTGGCGGACAGGCCCCAACGTCCTGACTTTC. It yields the protein CAWRTGPNVLTF.

V gene TRBV15 combines with J gene TRBJ1-2; possibly TRBD1 for D (5 bases). The CDR3 is 18 amino acids. The V gene lost 0 bases and the J gene lost 6 bases, with 23 bases spanning the gap. Germline V gene data show CDR1 as LNHNV and CDR2 as YYDKDF (reference sequence). The CDR3 here is CATSRDYGRDSRLDGYTF. CDR3 nucleotide sequence: TGTGCCACCAGCAGAGATTATGGCAGGGATAGTCGTTTGGATGGCTACACCTTC.

The table lists this clone with a few counts. The chain recombines TRBV5-1 with TRBJ2-1, with 8 bases lining up with TRBD2. V shed 5 bases and J 5 bases; nucleotides not matched to a gene: 3. The CDR3 runs to 13 residues. Germline assignment: CDR1 SGHRS and CDR2 YFSETQ. CDR3 in amino acids: CASRRGANNEQFF. In DNA form, the CDR3 reads TGCGCCAGCAGGCGGGGGGCGAACAATGAGCAGTTCTTC.

This clone was recorded a few times. This chain links TRBV5-1 with TRBJ2-7, with 9 positions matching TRBD1. Germline CDR1 SGHRS, CDR2 YFSETQ. Trimming at V came to 9 bases and at J to 3 bases, leaving 7 bases not matched to a gene. The CDR3 runs to 13 residues. The CDR3 DNA reads TGCGCCACCAGACAGGGGGAAGGCTACGAGCAGTACTTC. This translates into CATRQGEGYEQYF.

In its sample, this clone was seen once. The chain employs TRBV5-8 and TRBJ1-6, with D possibly TRBD1 on 6 matching bases. V lost 4 bases and J 7 bases, leaving 18 bases between the germline ends. Germline CDR1 is SGHTS and CDR2 is YDEGEE. The CDR3 is 16 amino acids. CDR3 in amino acids: CASSRPWTVNNSPLHF. In DNA form, the CDR3 reads TGTGCCAGCAGCCGACCATGGACAGTGAACAATTCACCCCTCCACTTT.

This clone was seen a few times. The chain combines TRBV6-5 with TRBJ1-1; D is ambiguous. The CDR3 loop spans 11 amino acids. From germline, CDR1 is MNHEY and CDR2 SVGAGI. V dropped 4 bases and J dropped 8 bases, with 8 bases sitting between them. In DNA form, the CDR3 reads TGTGCCAGCAGTTCCCTTTCGGAAGCTTTCTTT. Its protein is CASSSLSEAFF.

This clone showed up just a few times. The chain uses TRBV9 and TRBJ1-1; TRBD1 is a possible D gene (6 bases). This CDR3 has 15 amino acids. Per germline, CDR1 SGDLS and CDR2 YYNGEE. The V end was cut by 2 bases, the J end by 0 bases, with 11 bases between. DNA for the CDR3: TGTGCCAGCAGCGTGGGAGGGGGGATGAACACTGAAGCTTTCTTT. This encodes CASSVGGGMNTEAFF.